The next 16 T cell receptor beta chains were all read from a single sample in a study of blood T cell repertoires in COVID-19. The assay was immunoSEQ multiplex PCR, and TCRdb's table has in-frame clones only and misses some. The sample gives under 450,000 clones, about 91% of which show up once; roughly an eighth is in the top ten. Sequenced sample: peripheral blood. These receptors all stem from a woman in her forties or fifties with COVID-19, enrolled during active disease.

The chain is built from TRBV2 and TRBJ1-3, with 11 bases lining up with TRBD1. J was trimmed by 12 bases and V by 7 bases; bases with no gene match: 11. CDR3 length: 14 amino acids. Germline CDR1 SNHLY, CDR2 FYNNEI. CDR3 sequence (DNA): TGTGCCAGCAACCGAGGACAGGGGGCGCTTATCATATATTTT. Residues: CASNRGQGALIIYF.

This chain connects TRBV11-2 to TRBJ1-1; a possible D gene is TRBD1 (6 bases). CDR3 length equals 14 residues. Germline CDR1 SGHAT, CDR2 FQNNGV. V lost 7 bases and J 3 bases, leaving 15 bases between the germline ends. DNA of the CDR3: TGTGCCAGCATCCGAGCGGGGGGCTACACTGAAGCTTTCTTT. It specifies CASIRAGGYTEAFF.

This clone was counted between two and nine times. The rearrangement uses TRBV6-5 and TRBJ1-1; possibly TRBD1 for D (5 bases). The CDR3 spans 12 residues. Trimming removed 3 bases from V and 7 bases from J, with 9 bases in between. The germline V gene encodes CDR1 MNHEY and CDR2 SVGAGI. The CDR3 DNA is TGTGCCAGCAGTTATCAGGGTGGTGAAGCTTTCTTT. Protein product: CASSYQGGEAFF.

The genes are TRBV7-2 and TRBJ1-1, with D possibly being TRBD1 (5 bases). Trimming removed 2 bases at V and 9 bases at J, with 16 bases between. CDR1 is SGHTA and CDR2 is FQGNSA in the germline V gene. The CDR3 runs to 14 residues. Here the CDR3 DNA reads TGTGCCAGCAGCTTAAGTATGACAGTCCTAAAAGCTTTCTTT. Amino acids: CASSLSMTVLKAFF. The full variable domain, rest sourced from reference TRBV7-2 and TRBJ1-1, is GAGVSQSPSNKVTEKGKDVELRCDPISGHTALYWYRQSLGQGLEFLIYFQGNSAPDKSGLPSDRFSAERTGGSVSTLTIQRTQQEDSAVYLCASSLSMTVLKAFFGQGTRLTVV.

The genes are TRBV29-1 and TRBJ1-2, with 10 nucleotides matching TRBD1. This CDR3 region has 13 residues. The V gene's germline CDR1 is SQVTM and CDR2 ANQGSEA. V shed 4 bases, J shed 8 bases, and the junction held 7 bases outside the gene matches. The CDR3 DNA reads as TGCAGCGTTGTGGGGACAGGGGCGGCGGGCTACACCTTC. This codes for CSVVGTGAAGYTF.

This clone was seen a single time. The sample carries other DNA sequences with the same CDR3. The chain employs TRBV24-1 and TRBJ1-1; D is unclear. The germline V gene has CDR1 KGHDR and CDR2 SFDVKD. This CDR3 comprises 12 residues. The V and J ends lost 4 bases and 3 bases respectively, with 5 bases between them. CDR3 sequence: CATSDSDTEAFF. The DNA of the CDR3 is TGTGCCACCAGTGACTCCGACACTGAAGCTTTCTTT.

This chain joins TRBV10-2 and TRBJ2-7, with 9 bases that match TRBD2. V shed 5 bases, J shed 2 bases, and the junction held 4 bases outside the gene matches. The germline gives CDR1 WSHSY, CDR2 SAAADI. The length of the CDR3 is 14 residues. The CDR3 loop is CASSPLAGAYEQYF. CDR3 sequence (DNA): TGCGCCAGCAGTCCTTTAGCGGGGGCCTACGAGCAGTACTTC.

The chain employs TRBV21-1 and TRBJ2-1; the table's D call of TRBD1 was not tested on the DNA. TRBV21-1 is annotated as a pseudogene. CDR3 length: 13 amino acids. CDR3 DNA: TGTGCCAGCAGCAATGGACAGGGGAATGAGCAGTTCTTC. This translates into CASSNGQGNEQFF.

The rearrangement links TRBV7-2 to TRBJ1-1; D gene uncertain. Germline CDR1 is SGHTA and CDR2 is FQGNSA. The CDR3 has 13 amino acids. The ends were cut back, 6 bases at V and 2 bases at J, with 10 bases in the middle. As DNA, the CDR3 is TGTGCCAGCAGACAGACTATCAACACTGAAGCTTTCTTT. The encoded protein is CASRQTINTEAFF.

J is TRBJ2-7 and V is TRBV6-5, with D maybe TRBD1 (7 bases). CDR3 length equals 12 residues. CDR1 MNHEY and CDR2 SVGAGI come from the germline V gene. Trimming pared 11 bases from V and 2 bases from J, leaving 13 bases between. Here the CDR3 reads CACGTVTYEQYF. The DNA for the CDR3 is TGTGCCTGCGGGACAGTTACCTACGAGCAGTACTTC.

The rearrangement uses TRBV6-2 or TRBV6-3 and TRBJ1-1; 7 positions match TRBD1. Trimming cost V 5 bases and J 10 bases; bases outside gene matches: 10. Germline assignment: CDR1 MNHEY and CDR2 SVGEGT. The CDR3 length is 13 residues. CDR3 nucleotide sequence: TGTGCCAGCAGTCGACACAGGGGCTTCGTAGCTTTCTTT. Its protein is CASSRHRGFVAFF.

The rearrangement uses TRBV21-1 and TRBJ2-4; the DNA was not used to check the table's D call, TRBD2. TRBV21-1 is assigned pseudogene status. The CDR3 totals 19 residues. This CDR3 is CASSDLDRGAPEHANIQYF. CDR3 coding DNA: TGTGCCAGCAGCGATTTGGATCGGGGGGCCCCTGAGCACGCAAACATTCAGTACTTC.

The chain combines TRBV6-1 with TRBJ2-7, with D unresolved. The CDR3 runs to 14 residues. The germline CDR1 and CDR2 sequences are MNHNS and SASEGT. V lost 3 bases and J lost 0, with 9 bases in between. Here the CDR3 reads CASSERRSSYEQYF. The CDR3 DNA reads as TGTGCCAGCAGTGAGAGGCGGAGCTCCTACGAGCAGTACTTC.

This clone was found a few times. V and J are TRBV21-1 and TRBJ2-7; the table's D gene call, TRBD2, was not cross checked with the DNA. TRBV21-1 is a recognized pseudogene. The CDR3 runs to 15 residues. The CDR3: CASSKDAGMTHEQYF. The CDR3 nucleotides read TGTGCCAGCAGCAAAGACGCCGGGATGACCCACGAGCAGTACTTC.

The chain combines TRBV5-8 with TRBJ1-5; D might be TRBD1 (5 bases). The CDR3 consists of 14 residues. Trimming removed 4 bases from V and 9 bases from J, with 17 bases in between. Looked up from germline, CDR1 is SGHTS and CDR2 is YDEGEE. The DNA of the CDR3 is TGTGCCAGCAGCCAGGAGGGGACCTTGGGGCCCCAGCATTTT. Encoded protein: CASSQEGTLGPQHF.

The V call is TRBV3-1 (or the pseudogene TRBV3-2), the J call TRBJ2-7; D is possibly TRBD1 (5 bases). The germline V gene encodes CDR1 LGHDT and CDR2 YNNKEL (reference sequence). The CDR3 extends over 12 amino acids. V shed 3 bases and J shed 2 bases, with 5 bases lying between them. CDR3: CASSHRAYEQYF. In DNA, the CDR3 is TGTGCCAGCAGCCACAGGGCCTACGAGCAGTACTTC.